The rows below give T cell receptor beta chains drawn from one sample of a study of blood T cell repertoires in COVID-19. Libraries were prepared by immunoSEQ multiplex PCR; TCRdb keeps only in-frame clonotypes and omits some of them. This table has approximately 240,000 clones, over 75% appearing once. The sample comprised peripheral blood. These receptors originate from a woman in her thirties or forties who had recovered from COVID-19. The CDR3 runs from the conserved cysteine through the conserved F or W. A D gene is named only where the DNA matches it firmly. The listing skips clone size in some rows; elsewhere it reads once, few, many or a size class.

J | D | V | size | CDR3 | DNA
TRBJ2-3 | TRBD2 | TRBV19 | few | CASSALSGGEDTQYF | TGTGCCAGTAGTGCCCTTAGCGGGGGGGAAGATACGCAGTATTTT
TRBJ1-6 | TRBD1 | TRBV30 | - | CAWSVRASLRGGKSSYNSPLHF | TGTGCCTGGAGTGTAAGGGCTAGTTTGCGAGGGGGCAAAAGTTCCTATAATTCACCCCTCCACTTT
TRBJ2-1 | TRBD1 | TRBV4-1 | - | CASSPDPRGFYNEQFF | TGCGCCAGCAGCCCAGACCCCAGGGGGTTCTACAATGAGCAGTTCTTC
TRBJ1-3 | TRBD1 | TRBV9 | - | CASSVVAGGTGNTIYF | TGTGCCAGCAGCGTAGTGGCAGGGGGCACTGGAAACACCATATATTTT
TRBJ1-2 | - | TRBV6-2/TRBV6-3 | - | CASSYSIMGSGIYGYTF | TGTGCCAGCAGTTACTCGATAATGGGAAGCGGGATCTATGGCTACACCTTC
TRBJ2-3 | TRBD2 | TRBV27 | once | CASSLQTSGRARDTQYF | TGTGCCAGCAGTTTACAGACTAGCGGGAGGGCCAGAGATACGCAGTATTTT
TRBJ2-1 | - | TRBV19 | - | CASSISAGYNEQFF | TGTGCCAGTAGTATCTCCGCAGGGTACAATGAGCAGTTCTTC
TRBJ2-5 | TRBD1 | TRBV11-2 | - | CASSPPGQGETQYF | TGTGCCAGCAGCCCCCCGGGACAGGGTGAGACCCAGTACTTC
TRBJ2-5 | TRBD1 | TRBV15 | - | CATSRGNRQGGETQYF | TGTGCCACCAGCAGAGGGAATCGACAGGGTGGGGAGACCCAGTACTTC
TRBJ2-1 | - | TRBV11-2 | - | CASKPAGRYNEQFF | TGTGCCAGCAAGCCGGCGGGACGATACAATGAGCAGTTCTTC